These 2 T cell receptor beta chains originate from one sample sequenced in a study of spatial heterogeneity in lung cancer. TCRdb reprocessed the 5' RACE reads with MiXCR, giving one entry per CDR3 protein. The table lists 50 or so distinct CDR3 sequences. Time point reported: sample taken at primary tumor resection. The sequenced sample was normal lung tissue next to the tumor, obtained at surgery. Receptor source: a female donor with early-stage non-small cell lung cancer.

This clonotype was detected only once. In a library made to pick up alpha chains, this beta chain is a stray read with a size that means little. This chain links TRBV12-5 with TRBJ2-1, with unresolved D. The CDR3 spans 11 residues. V was trimmed by 5 bases and J by 10 bases, leaving 9 bases between them. The germline V gene has CDR1 LGHNT and CDR2 FRNRAP. The CDR3 nucleotides read TGTGCTAGTGGTCTTAGCTGGGAGCAGTTCTTC. Amino acids: CASGLSWEQFF.

A note on this clonotype: Since it is a stray read in a library aimed at alpha chains, this beta chain has a size that is not meaningful. The rearrangement links TRBV28 to TRBJ2-1; the match to TRBD2 covers 7 bases. J gave up 4 bases and V 3 bases, and 15 bases lay outside the gene matches. The CDR3 runs 18 residues. Germline loops: CDR1 MDHEN, CDR2 SYDVKM. CDR3 loop: CASSFLHPGRAGYNEQFF. Here the CDR3 DNA reads TGTGCCAGCAGTTTCCTACACCCGGGGAGGGCGGGGTACAATGAGCAGTTCTTC.